One T cell receptor beta chain is described in this entry. What it binds is not known. Germline V gene lookup returns CDR1 SGHDN and CDR2 FVKESK. This CDR3 region has 19 residues. V lost 0 bases and J lost 2; bases outside the gene matches: 11. Generated by immunoSEQ multiplex PCR, the TCRdb table keeps only in-frame clones and is missing some. Counted here are over 110,000 clones, just over 90% occurring once; the ten biggest clones make up about 5%. The data belong to a study of T cell responses to AZD1222 COVID-19 vaccine. Study-wide points: Compared with day 0, the breadth and depth of the Spike-specific TCR repertoire rose significantly after two doses of AZD1222.

The specimen comprised peripheral blood, sampled on day 0 of AZD1222 vaccination. The chain combines TRBV14 with TRBJ2-4; 9 bases map to TRBD1. The receptor was derived from an adult in good health. The CDR3 nucleotides are TGTGCCAGCAGCCAAGAGTACCTTCCGGGACAGGGATCCAAAAACATTCAGTACTTC. Its translation: CASSQEYLPGQGSKNIQYF.